The 29 T cell receptor beta chains below all came from one sample that was sequenced in a study of T-cell memory formation after mild COVID-19 (dated by TCRdb to the early 2020s). Library creation used 5' RACE. Sequenced using an Illumina NovaSeq 6000. The public reads were run again by TCRdb, first through fastp at Q25 and then through MiXCR, and only productive beta chains were kept. Entries are consolidated by CDR3 protein sequence, retaining the most common genes and DNA. A total of around 310,000 distinct CDR3 sequences appear in this sample, roughly an eighth of them only once. The ten largest clones capture approximately 22% of the sample. The specimen sequenced was PBMCs or a T cell subset sorted from them (not recorded which). The source is a man younger than 35 who had mild COVID-19 (a few samples of this study predate the infection). The sample titles of this study are shuffled in the database, so cell type and time point are left out; the donor was told from shared clones.

This clonotype was seen at least ten times. The V call is TRBV5-8, the J call TRBJ2-7, with 7 positions matching TRBD1. From germline, CDR1 is SGHTS and CDR2 YDEGEE. CDR3 size: 14 residues. J was trimmed by 2 bases and V by 7 bases; bases with no gene match: 9. The CDR3 DNA reads as TGTGCCAGCGCCCATCCACAGGGGACCTACGAGCAGTACTTC. It yields the protein CASAHPQGTYEQYF.

This clonotype was counted between two and nine times. This rearrangement joins TRBV19 to TRBJ2-1; D might be TRBD1 or TRBD2, each matching 6 bases. The CDR3 sequence is 15 residues long. Germline CDR1 reads LNHDA; CDR2 reads SQIVND (reference sequence). V was cut by 7 bases and J by 0 bases, with 13 bases left in between. The CDR3 is CASIGGPSSYNEQFF. As DNA, the CDR3 is TGTGCCAGTATAGGGGGGCCCAGCTCCTACAATGAGCAGTTCTTC.

Only a few counts were recorded for this clonotype. J is TRBJ2-5 and V is TRBV6-5; TRBD1 is a possible D gene (5 bases). Between the trimmed V and J ends, which lost 1 base and 4 bases, there was a span of 7 bases. The CDR3 runs to 13 residues. CDR1 is MNHEY and CDR2 is SVGAGI in the germline V gene. The CDR3 region is CASSYYQGETQYF. The DNA for the CDR3 is TGTGCCAGCAGTTACTACCAGGGAGAGACCCAGTACTTC.

CDR3 DNA: TGTGCCAGCAGTTTATGGGGAAACACCATATATTTT. It encodes CASSLWGNTIYF. This rearrangement joins TRBV7-2 to TRBJ1-3, with D unresolved. Germline lookup yields CDR1 SGHTA and CDR2 FQGNSA. Deletions cut 6 bases from V and 4 bases from J, with 7 bases between. This CDR3 has 12 amino acids.

As DNA, the CDR3 is TGTGCCAGCACTCGACTTGACTTACAAGAGACCCAGTACTTC. Amino acid sequence: CASTRLDLQETQYF. V gene TRBV2 combines with J gene TRBJ2-5; D is unclear. Germline V CDR1 and CDR2: SNHLY, FYNNEI. The CDR3 runs 14 residues. V dropped 7 bases and J dropped 2 bases, with 14 bases sitting between them. The full variable domain, with the rest looked up from reference TRBV2 and TRBJ2-5, is EPEVTQTPSHQVTQMGQEVILRCVPISNHLYFYWYRQILGQKVEFLVSFYNNEISEKSEIFDDQFSVERPDGSNFTLKIRSTKLEDSAMYFCASTRLDLQETQYFGPGTRLLVL.

This chain joins TRBV27 and TRBJ2-3, with D unresolved. Germline CDR1 MNHEY, CDR2 SMNVEV (reference sequence). The CDR3 runs 15 residues. The V end lost 3 bases, the J end lost 0 bases, and 10 bases lay between the germline ends. For the CDR3, the DNA is TGTGCCAGCAGTTTGGCTAGACCCAGCACAGATACGCAGTATTTT. Amino acids: CASSLARPSTDTQYF.

The chain uses TRBV7-9 and TRBJ2-1; D possibly corresponds to TRBD2 (6 bases). CDR3 size: 14 residues. Trimming left V 3 bases short and J 2 bases short, with 8 bases between. Germline assignment: CDR1 SEHNR and CDR2 FQNEAQ (reference sequence). In DNA form, the CDR3 reads TGTGCCAGCAGCTTCTGGGGGGCCTACAATGAGCAGTTCTTC. Translation: CASSFWGAYNEQFF.

This clonotype was seen only a few times. The chain joins TRBV4-1 to TRBJ2-5; no reliable D call. V was trimmed by 0 bases and J by 2 bases, leaving 10 bases between them. Germline-derived CDR1 and CDR2 are MGHRA and YSYEKL. The CDR3 contains 15 residues. This CDR3 is CASSQDRARQETQYF. Written as DNA, the CDR3 is TGCGCCAGCAGCCAAGATCGCGCGAGGCAAGAGACCCAGTACTTC.

The CDR3 sequence: CASSRGPVLNYGYTF. The CDR3 bases are TGTGCCAGCAGCCGGGGTCCAGTTCTTAACTATGGCTACACCTTC. The chain carries TRBV7-9 and TRBJ1-2; no clear D. Trimming removed 5 bases from V and 1 base from J, with 14 bases in between. The germline V gene has CDR1 SEHNR and CDR2 FQNEAQ (reference sequence). The CDR3 length is 15 residues.

This chain connects TRBV6-6 to TRBJ2-1, with D perhaps matching TRBD1 or TRBD2 (7 bases each). The CDR3 covers 14 residues. Germline V CDR1 and CDR2: MNHNY, SVGAGI (reference sequence). Trimming cost V 4 bases and J 10 bases, with 17 bases left between them. The DNA for the CDR3 is TGTGCCAGCAGTTCCCTGGGAGGGGGCCGGGAGCAGTTCTTC. This codes for CASSSLGGGREQFF.

This clonotype has only a few counts. The junction and the germline gene differ at one end; a read error may be behind it. The rearrangement joins TRBV7-7 to TRBJ2-1, with D tentatively TRBD2 (6 bases). CDR1 is SSHAT and CDR2 is FNYEAQ in the germline V gene (reference sequence). The CDR3 runs to 13 residues. CDR3 amino acids: CASSSDYYNEQFF. Written as DNA, the CDR3 is TGTGCTAGCAGCTCGGACTACTACAATGAGCAGTTCTTC.

The gene calls are TRBV12-3 or TRBV12-4 and TRBJ2-5; 7 bases map to TRBD2. V lost 6 bases to trimming and J lost 5 bases; unmatched junction nucleotides: 6. There are 13 residues in the CDR3. CDR3 sequence reads: CASRNRRGETQYF. The CDR3 bases are TGTGCCAGCAGGAACAGGCGGGGGGAGACCCAGTACTTC.

This clonotype turned up a few times. This chain uses TRBV27 with TRBJ1-1; 10 bases line up with TRBD1. CDR1 and CDR2 (germline): MNHEY, SMNVEV (reference sequence). The ends lost 5 bases at V and 4 bases at J; junction bases unmatched: 7. This CDR3 has 15 amino acids. The CDR3 DNA is TGTGCCAGCAGTCGAACGACAGGGGGCATCACTGAAGCTTTCTTT. Translated, it gives CASSRTTGGITEAFF.

The chain links TRBV29-1 to TRBJ1-2; D gene uncertain. CDR1 and CDR2 from the germline V gene are SQVTM and ANQGSEA. This CDR3 is 15 amino acids long. Trimming shortened V by 1 base and J by 2 bases, and 14 bases separated the two germline ends. The CDR3 loop is CSVEVVQFRNYGYTF. In nucleotides, the CDR3 is TGCAGCGTTGAAGTTGTACAGTTCAGAAACTATGGCTACACCTTC.

This clonotype was detected many times. V is TRBV5-4 and J is TRBJ2-5; D unresolved. This CDR3 is 12 amino acids long. V lost 2 bases, J lost 5 bases, and 7 bases lay in between. CDR1 and CDR2 (germline): SGHNT, YYREEE (reference sequence). The CDR3 nucleotides are TGTGCCAGCAGCTTAGACGTCGAGACCCAGTACTTC. Residues: CASSLDVETQYF.

This clonotype showed up many times. The rearrangement links TRBV4-3 to TRBJ1-2; D possibly corresponds to TRBD1 (6 bases). The CDR3 totals 15 residues. The ends were cut back, 1 base at V and 7 bases at J, with 16 bases in the middle. Germline lookup yields CDR1 LGHNA and CDR2 YSLEER. This chain's CDR3 is CASSQGWSTGSGYTF. The DNA of the CDR3 is TGCGCCAGCAGCCAAGGGTGGTCCACAGGGAGTGGCTACACCTTC.

The chain recombines TRBV6-1 with TRBJ1-2, with 8 bases that match TRBD1. Trimming took 1 base from V and 7 from J; bases not matched to a gene: 5. CDR1 and CDR2 from the germline V gene are MNHNS and SASEGT. This CDR3 has 14 amino acids. CDR3 nucleotides: TGTGCCAGCAGTGAAGTTGCAGGGGGCTCTGGCTACACCTTC. It encodes CASSEVAGGSGYTF.

This clonotype was detected many times. This chain links TRBV12-3 or TRBV12-4 with TRBJ2-5; tentatively, D is TRBD2 (6 bases). This CDR3 has 15 residues. The V end was cut by 7 bases, the J end by 5 bases, with 20 bases between. The DNA of the CDR3 is TGTGCCAGCACTGGCGGGACCCATGTACGGGAGACCCAGTACTTC. Amino acids: CASTGGTHVRETQYF.

This clonotype was counted a few times. This chain connects TRBV7-2 to TRBJ2-4, with D perhaps matching TRBD1 (5 bases). The V gene's germline CDR1 is SGHTA and CDR2 FQGNSA. V lost 8 bases and J lost 7, with 21 bases in between. This CDR3 is built from 15 residues. CDR3 sequence: CASSEGPRVTNIQYF. DNA for the CDR3: TGTGCCAGCTCCGAAGGTCCCAGGGTTACGAACATTCAGTACTTC.

This clonotype was observed many times. The V call is TRBV20-1, the J call TRBJ1-2; TRBD1 aligns across 10 bases. Trimming removed 0 bases from V and 2 bases from J; junction bases left unmatched: 3. CDR1 DFQATT and CDR2 SNEGSKA come from the germline V gene (reference sequence). The length of the CDR3 is 15 residues. CDR3 region: CSARDGDRGNYGYTF. CDR3 nucleotides: TGCAGTGCTAGAGATGGGGACAGGGGAAACTATGGCTACACCTTC.

The chain carries TRBV4-2 and TRBJ2-5, with TRBD2 identical over 8 bases. V trimming: 1 base; J trimming: 2 bases; junction bases outside the gene matches: 9. Per the germline V gene, CDR1 is LGHNA and CDR2 is YNFKEQ. CDR3 length: 17 residues. This chain's CDR3 is CASSQGSGAGGQETQYF. The CDR3 nucleotides are TGTGCCAGCAGCCAAGGATCGGGGGCGGGGGGTCAAGAGACCCAGTACTTC.

This clonotype appeared a few times. CDR3 residues: CASSKTAEAFF. CDR3 DNA sequence: TGTGCCAGCAGCAAGACGGCGGAGGCTTTCTTT. J is TRBJ1-1 and V is TRBV4-2; D is uncertain. The V and J ends lost 5 bases and 11 bases respectively, with 12 bases between them. The CDR3 is 11 residues long. Germline loops: CDR1 LGHNA, CDR2 YNFKEQ.

This clonotype was recorded a few times. The CDR3 sequence: CASSNGQADQPQHF. The CDR3 DNA is TGCGCCAGCAGCAACGGACAGGCAGATCAGCCCCAGCATTTT. V is TRBV5-1 and J is TRBJ1-5, with 7 nucleotides matching TRBD1. In germline, CDR1 is SGHRS, CDR2 YFSETQ. Trimming at V came to 4 bases and at J to 5 bases, leaving 6 bases not matched to a gene. The CDR3 is 14 amino acids. Together with reference TRBV5-1 and TRBJ1-5, the CDR3 gives the full variable domain: KAGVTQTPRYLIKTRGQQVTLSCSPISGHRSVSWYQQTPGQGLQFLFEYFSETQRNKGNFPGRFSGRQFSNSRSEMNVSTLELGDSALYLCASSNGQADQPQHFGDGTRLSIL.

This clonotype came up a few times. The V gene is TRBV5-4, the J gene TRBJ2-1, with TRBD2 as a possible D gene (5 bases). V was shortened by 4 bases and J by 6 bases, with 11 bases between the two germline ends. CDR3 length: 13 amino acids. Germline loops: CDR1 SGHNT, CDR2 YYREEE (reference sequence). The CDR3 nucleotides read TGTGCCAGCAGCCGGGGTAGCAGCAATGAGCAGTTCTTC. This sequence encodes CASSRGSSNEQFF.

This clonotype came up many times. This sequence joins TRBV20-1 and TRBJ2-5; D gene uncertain. Trimming shortened V by 3 bases and J by 4 bases, and 9 bases separated the two germline ends. Germline V gene sequence: CDR1 DFQATT, CDR2 SNEGSKA (reference sequence). This CDR3 is built from 12 residues. CDR3 DNA: TGCAGTGCTAGCGACAATTTAGAGACCCAGTACTTC. It is translated as CSASDNLETQYF.

V usage is TRBV24-1 and J usage is TRBJ1-2, with 10 bases that match TRBD1. Trimming cost V 4 bases and J 10 bases; bases outside gene matches: 8. This CDR3 is built from 14 residues. Germline assignment: CDR1 KGHDR and CDR2 SFDVKD. CDR3 coding DNA: TGTGCCACCAGTGACCTGGGGGACAGGGGAGTCTACACCTTC. It translates to CATSDLGDRGVYTF.

This clonotype was observed a few times. The chain employs TRBV6-5 and TRBJ1-1; D unresolved. Trimming pared 0 bases from V and 5 bases from J, leaving 10 bases between. This CDR3 is 14 amino acids long. Germline CDR1 and CDR2: MNHEY and SVGAGI. The CDR3 loop reads CASSYSSSGTEAFF. CDR3 coding DNA: TGTGCCAGCAGTTACTCCTCAAGCGGTACTGAAGCTTTCTTT.

This clonotype occurred a few times. The chain employs TRBV4-3 and TRBJ2-2, with a weak D call TRBD1 (5 bases). Germline V lookup: CDR1 LGHNA, CDR2 YSLEER. V shed 1 base and J shed 5 bases, with 11 bases lying between them. The CDR3 sequence is 15 residues long. CDR3 sequence reads: CASSQVVGPTGELFF. CDR3 in DNA: TGCGCCAGCAGCCAAGTCGTGGGGCCTACCGGGGAGCTGTTTTTT.

This chain uses TRBV6-2 or TRBV6-3 with TRBJ2-7; D ambiguous. V was pared by 4 bases and J by 1 base, with 5 bases between. The CDR3 runs 12 residues. Germline CDR1 and CDR2: MNHEY and SVGEGT. In nucleotides, the CDR3 is TGTGCCAGCAGTTCCAAGTCCTACGAGCAGTACGTC. This translates into CASSSKSYEQYV.